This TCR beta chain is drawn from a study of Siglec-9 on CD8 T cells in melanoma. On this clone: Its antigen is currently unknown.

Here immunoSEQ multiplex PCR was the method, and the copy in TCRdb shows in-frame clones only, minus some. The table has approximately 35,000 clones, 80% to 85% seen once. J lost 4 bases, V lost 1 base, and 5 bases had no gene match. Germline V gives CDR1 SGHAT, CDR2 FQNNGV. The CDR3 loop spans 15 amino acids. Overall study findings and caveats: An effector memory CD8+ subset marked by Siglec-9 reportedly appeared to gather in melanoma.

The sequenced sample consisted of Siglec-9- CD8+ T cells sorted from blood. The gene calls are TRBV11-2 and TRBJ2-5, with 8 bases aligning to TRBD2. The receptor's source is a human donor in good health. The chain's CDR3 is CASSLAGGGLETQYF. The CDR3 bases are TGTGCCAGCAGCTTAGCCGGGGGGGGTTTAGAGACCCAGTACTTC.